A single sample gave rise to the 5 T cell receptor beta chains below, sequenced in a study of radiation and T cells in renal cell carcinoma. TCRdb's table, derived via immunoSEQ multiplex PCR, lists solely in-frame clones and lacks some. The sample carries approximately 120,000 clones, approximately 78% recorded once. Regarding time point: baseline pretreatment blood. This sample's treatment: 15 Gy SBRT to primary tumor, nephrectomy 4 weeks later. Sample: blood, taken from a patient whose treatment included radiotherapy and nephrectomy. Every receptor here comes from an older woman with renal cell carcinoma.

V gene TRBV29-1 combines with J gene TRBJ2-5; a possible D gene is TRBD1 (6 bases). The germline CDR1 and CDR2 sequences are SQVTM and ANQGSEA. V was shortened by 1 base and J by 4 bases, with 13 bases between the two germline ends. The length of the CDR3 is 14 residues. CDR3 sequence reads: CSVEVWQGGETQYF. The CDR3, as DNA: TGCAGCGTTGAAGTATGGCAAGGGGGAGAGACCCAGTACTTC. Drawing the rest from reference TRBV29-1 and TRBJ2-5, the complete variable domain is SAVISQKPSRDICQRGTSLTIQCQVDSQVTMMFWYRQQPGQSLTLIATANQGSEATYESGFVIDKFPISRPNLTFSTLTVSNMSPEDSSIYLCSVEVWQGGETQYFGPGTRLLVL.

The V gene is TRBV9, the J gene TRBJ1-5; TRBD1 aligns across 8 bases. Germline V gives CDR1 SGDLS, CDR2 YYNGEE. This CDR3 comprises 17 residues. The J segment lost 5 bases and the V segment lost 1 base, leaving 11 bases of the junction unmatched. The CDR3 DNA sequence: TGTGCCAGCAGCGTAAAATCATTGGGACAGGTTTATCAGCCCCAGCATTTT. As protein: CASSVKSLGQVYQPQHF.

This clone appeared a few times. For the CDR3, the DNA is TGTGCCAGCACCCTCCGGGGATCCTACGAGCAGTACTTC. Amino acids: CASTLRGSYEQYF. J is TRBJ2-7 and V is TRBV6-1; possible D gene TRBD2, 5 bases. The CDR3 is 13 residues long. Germline V gives CDR1 MNHNS, CDR2 SASEGT. The ends were cut back, 7 bases at V and 1 base at J, with 11 bases in the middle.

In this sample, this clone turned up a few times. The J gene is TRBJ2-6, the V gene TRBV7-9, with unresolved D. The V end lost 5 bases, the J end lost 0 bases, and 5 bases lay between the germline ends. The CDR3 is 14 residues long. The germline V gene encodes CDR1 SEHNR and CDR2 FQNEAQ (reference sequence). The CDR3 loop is CASSPFSGANVLTF. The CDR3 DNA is TGTGCCAGCAGCCCCTTCTCTGGGGCCAACGTCCTGACTTTC.

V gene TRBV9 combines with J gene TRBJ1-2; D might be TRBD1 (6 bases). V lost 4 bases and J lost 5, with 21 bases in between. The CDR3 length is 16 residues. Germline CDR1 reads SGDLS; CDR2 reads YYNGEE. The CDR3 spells CASSPPGATARYGYTF. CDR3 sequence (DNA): TGTGCCAGCAGCCCCCCAGGGGCCACAGCTAGGTATGGCTACACCTTC.